This T cell receptor beta chain was identified in a study of breast tumors, draining lymph nodes, adjacent tissues. General study points: Luminal-like breast cancer showed significantly greater tumor-nontumor repertoire similarity than basal-like breast cancer did. Data only fit, rather than demonstrated, lymph node origin of most tumor T cells. The data were judged consistent with most tumor T cells coming from lymph node and expanding in tumor. Tumors had less TCR diversity than lymph nodes, more than nontumor tissue.

The lymph nodes were axillary draining lymph nodes from breast cancer patients. TCRdb itself ran the multiplex PCR reads through MiXCR, one entry per CDR3 protein. The sample records some 83,000 distinct CDR3 sequences, about 21% being singletons. This clonotype has a count of ten or more. No antigen is known for it. CDR1 is MRHNA and CDR2 is SNTAGT in the germline V gene. The V gene lost 0 bases and the J gene lost 4 bases, with 7 bases spanning the gap. The CDR3 has 14 amino acids. The rearrangement uses TRBV6-4 and TRBJ2-1; D is undetermined. The TCR was taken from a female donor with breast cancer. Some clones in this sample may be carry-over from other donors' samples. Sequenced material: axillary lymph node tissue. As DNA, the CDR3 is TGTGCCAGCAGTGACTCCAACCGATACAATGAGCAGTTCTTC. This encodes CASSDSNRYNEQFF.